This T cell receptor (beta chain) was captured by sequencing in a study of monozygotic twins with inflammatory bowel disease. With eight separate reactions per sample, the authors made cDNA. UMIs that had a 6-nucleotide sample barcode were put in using template switching. After re-calling the 5' RACE reads, TCRdb lists one entry per CDR3 protein, DNA absent. This table lists approximately 300,000 distinct CDR3 sequences. An approximately 2.5 ml blood sample was drawn per donor. The sequence was collected from a human donor with ulcerative colitis or Crohn's disease, or a healthy co-twin of an affected twin (not recorded which). Sequenced sample: blood.

CDR3 in amino acids: CSARRRGPYSPLHF. This sequence joins TRBV20-1 and TRBJ1-6; TCRdb names TRBD1, which stays unverified in the absence of DNA. The germline CDR1 and CDR2 sequences are DFQATT and SNEGSKA (reference sequence). This CDR3 contains 14 residues.